This TCR beta chain is from a study of regulatory T cells in long-lasting Graves disease. Construction of the TCR beta libraries employed iRepertoire HTBI primers in conjunction with Arm-PCR of CDR3 regions. TCRdb re-called the multiplex PCR reads with MiXCR, one entry per CDR3 protein. The sample carries 520,000 or so distinct CDR3 sequences, about 11% recorded once. Points from the study as a whole: Preferential use of TRBV28, TRBJ1-2 and TRBJ2-5 was seen in persistent disease.

Looked up from germline, CDR1 is MDHEN and CDR2 is SYDVKM. Trimming removed 3 bases at V and 0 bases at J, with 15 bases between. This CDR3 has 16 residues. This clonotype was picked up many times. Antigen unknown. The time point is: newly diagnosed GD, antithyroid drugs for less than 3 months. There was RNA extracted from PBMCs, and the TCR library was made from it. This same sample was also taken into another study, of T cells in Graves' hyperthyroidism and ophthalmopathy.

The clonotype comes from a woman in her twenties or thirties with Graves disease. The rearrangement links TRBV28 to TRBJ2-7; D ambiguous. The sample was peripheral blood mononuclear cells (PBMCs), taken at new diagnosis, from a patient treated with antithyroid drugs. CDR3 sequence reads: CASSFGIQDPSYEQYF. The CDR3 DNA reads TGTGCCAGCAGTTTTGGTATCCAGGATCCCTCCTACGAGCAGTACTTC.